The rows below give T cell receptor beta chains drawn from one sample of a study of T cell responses to AZD1222 COVID-19 vaccine. Using immunoSEQ multiplex PCR, the repertoire was profiled, and TCRdb retains in-frame clones only, with some absent. Of over 90,000 clones in the sample, 70% to 90% are singletons; the top ten hold about an eighth. Here the sequenced sample was peripheral blood, taken 28 days after the second AZD1222 dose. All receptors come from an adult who received the AZD1222 COVID-19 vaccine. CDR3s include the opening cysteine and the closing phenylalanine or tryptophan. D genes are given only for firm matches. Size values are once, few and many counts, or a class for expanded clones, and some rows have none.

clone size: .; V gene: TRBV6-5; J gene: TRBJ1-6; CDR3 length: 15; D gene: TRBD1; CDR3 DNA: TGTGCCAGCAAAATCCCGGACAGGTCGGCTTCACCCCTCCACTTT; CDR3 protein: CASKIPDRSASPLHF
clone size: .; V gene: TRBV6-4; J gene: TRBJ2-3; CDR3 length: 14; D gene: TRBD2; CDR3 DNA: TGTGCCAGCAGTGAAGCGGGAGGCACAGATACGCAGTATTTT; CDR3 protein: CASSEAGGTDTQYF
clone size: .; V gene: TRBV11-2; J gene: TRBJ2-7; CDR3 length: 14; D gene: .; CDR3 DNA: TGTGCCAGCAGCCCCAGCCCGGGGCCCTACGAGCAGTACTTC; CDR3 protein: CASSPSPGPYEQYF
clone size: .; V gene: TRBV5-1; J gene: TRBJ1-5; CDR3 length: 14; D gene: .; CDR3 DNA: TGCGCCAGCAGCTTGGGAACTAGCAATCAGCCCCAGCATTTT; CDR3 protein: CASSLGTSNQPQHF
clone size: .; V gene: TRBV10-3; J gene: TRBJ1-1; CDR3 length: 13; D gene: .; CDR3 DNA: TGTGCCATCAGCTGGGTCCCGAACACTGAAGCTTTCTTT; CDR3 protein: CAISWVPNTEAFF
clone size: .; V gene: TRBV6-5; J gene: TRBJ1-3; CDR3 length: 16; D gene: .; CDR3 DNA: TGTGCCAGCAGTTACTATTCAGGCAGCTCTGGAAACACCATATATTTT; CDR3 protein: CASSYYSGSSGNTIYF
clone size: once; V gene: TRBV11-2; J gene: TRBJ2-1; CDR3 length: 18; D gene: TRBD2; CDR3 DNA: TGTGCCAGCAGCCTGATGATAGCGGGAATGGGGATCTACAATGAGCAGTTCTTC; CDR3 protein: CASSLMIAGMGIYNEQFF
clone size: .; V gene: TRBV4-3; J gene: TRBJ1-6; CDR3 length: 13; D gene: .; CDR3 DNA: TGCGCCAGCAGCCAAGTCAAGTATTCACCCCTCCACTTT; CDR3 protein: CASSQVKYSPLHF
clone size: .; V gene: TRBV6-1; J gene: TRBJ1-1; CDR3 length: 14; D gene: .; CDR3 DNA: TGTGCCAGCAGTGAAGCTGGGATGAACACTGAAGCTTTCTTT; CDR3 protein: CASSEAGMNTEAFF
clone size: .; V gene: TRBV6-6; J gene: TRBJ1-5; CDR3 length: 12; D gene: TRBD1; CDR3 DNA: TGTGCCAGCAGGGGACAGGTCCAGCCCCAGCATTTT; CDR3 protein: CASRGQVQPQHF
clone size: .; V gene: TRBV11-3; J gene: TRBJ2-5; CDR3 length: 16; D gene: .; CDR3 DNA: TGTGCCAGCAGCCACGGACTCAAGGCTGAGGGAGAGACCCAGTACTTC; CDR3 protein: CASSHGLKAEGETQYF
clone size: .; V gene: TRBV7-8; J gene: TRBJ1-1; CDR3 length: 12; D gene: .; CDR3 DNA: TGTGCCAGCAGCTTAGTGGCAGGGAATGCTTTCTTT; CDR3 protein: CASSLVAGNAFF
clone size: .; V gene: TRBV3-1/TRBV3-2; J gene: TRBJ2-7; CDR3 length: 13; D gene: TRBD2; CDR3 DNA: TGTGCCAGCAGCCAAGTACTAGCGGGGGAGCAGTACTTC; CDR3 protein: CASSQVLAGEQYF
clone size: .; V gene: TRBV28; J gene: TRBJ1-1; CDR3 length: 14; D gene: .; CDR3 DNA: TGTGCCAGCAGTCCCCCCGGAGACGGCACTGAAGCTTTCTTT; CDR3 protein: CASSPPGDGTEAFF
clone size: .; V gene: TRBV7-3; J gene: TRBJ1-1; CDR3 length: 13; D gene: TRBD1; CDR3 DNA: TGTGCCAGCAGCTCGGGCACAGGGGGCACAGCTTTCTTT; CDR3 protein: CASSSGTGGTAFF
clone size: .; V gene: TRBV4-1; J gene: TRBJ2-1; CDR3 length: 12; D gene: .; CDR3 DNA: TGCGCCAGCAGCCAAGACGGAAATGAGCAGTTCTTC; CDR3 protein: CASSQDGNEQFF
clone size: .; V gene: TRBV7-2; J gene: TRBJ2-3; CDR3 length: 16; D gene: TRBD2; CDR3 DNA: TGTGCCAGCAGCCCTCCCCTAGCGGCGAGCACAGATACGCAGTATTTT; CDR3 protein: CASSPPLAASTDTQYF
clone size: .; V gene: TRBV7-7; J gene: TRBJ2-2; CDR3 length: 17; D gene: .; CDR3 DNA: TGTGCTAGCAGCTTAGAGGCCGCCGGGGGGAACACCGGGGAGCTGTTTTTT; CDR3 protein: CASSLEAAGGNTGELFF
clone size: .; V gene: TRBV7-9; J gene: TRBJ2-1; CDR3 length: 15; D gene: TRBD2; CDR3 DNA: TGTGCCAGCAGCTATACTAGCGGGAGATACAATGAGCAGTTCTTC; CDR3 protein: CASSYTSGRYNEQFF
clone size: .; V gene: TRBV5-8; J gene: TRBJ2-1; CDR3 length: 15; D gene: TRBD1; CDR3 DNA: TGTGCCAGCAGCTTCGGACAGGGCCACTACAATGAGCAGTTCTTC; CDR3 protein: CASSFGQGHYNEQFF
clone size: .; V gene: TRBV12-3/TRBV12-4; J gene: TRBJ1-2; CDR3 length: 13; D gene: .; CDR3 DNA: TGTGCCAGCAGTGCCGGGACAATGAGTGGCTACACCTTC; CDR3 protein: CASSAGTMSGYTF
clone size: .; V gene: TRBV5-1; J gene: TRBJ1-3; CDR3 length: 15; D gene: .; CDR3 DNA: TGCGCCAGCAGCGAGACGACAGGCTCTGGAAACACCATATATTTT; CDR3 protein: CASSETTGSGNTIYF
clone size: .; V gene: TRBV6-1; J gene: TRBJ1-2; CDR3 length: 14; D gene: TRBD1; CDR3 DNA: TGTGCCAGCAGTGACGGGACAGGCGTTGAAGGCTACACCTTC; CDR3 protein: CASSDGTGVEGYTF
clone size: .; V gene: TRBV18; J gene: TRBJ2-3; CDR3 length: 15; D gene: .; CDR3 DNA: TGTGCCAGCTCACCACTGAGGGGGAACACAGATACGCAGTATTTT; CDR3 protein: CASSPLRGNTDTQYF
clone size: .; V gene: TRBV27; J gene: TRBJ2-5; CDR3 length: 13; D gene: .; CDR3 DNA: TGTGCCAGCAGTTTAGGGCAGCAAGAGACCCAGTACTTC; CDR3 protein: CASSLGQQETQYF
clone size: .; V gene: TRBV18; J gene: TRBJ2-6; CDR3 length: 13; D gene: .; CDR3 DNA: TGTGCCAGCTGGGAGTCTGGGGCCAACGTCCTGACTTTC; CDR3 protein: CASWESGANVLTF
clone size: .; V gene: TRBV7-2; J gene: TRBJ2-3; CDR3 length: 16; D gene: .; CDR3 DNA: TGTGCCAGCAGCTTAGCAACAATCCCCCTTACAATTACGCAGTATTTT; CDR3 protein: CASSLATIPLTITQYF
clone size: few; V gene: TRBV7-2; J gene: TRBJ1-3; CDR3 length: 16; D gene: .; CDR3 DNA: TGTGCCAGCAGCTTAGCGGCAGGGAACTCTGGAAACACCATATATTTT; CDR3 protein: CASSLAAGNSGNTIYF
clone size: .; V gene: TRBV19; J gene: TRBJ2-5; CDR3 length: 14; D gene: TRBD1; CDR3 DNA: TGTGCCAGCTCCGGGACAGGGGGATTTGGGACCCAGTACTTC; CDR3 protein: CASSGTGGFGTQYF
clone size: .; V gene: TRBV13; J gene: TRBJ1-1; CDR3 length: 13; D gene: .; CDR3 DNA: TGTGCCAGCAGCTTAGCGGCAGCTCGGGAAGCTTTCTTT; CDR3 protein: CASSLAAAREAFF
clone size: once; V gene: TRBV30; J gene: TRBJ2-1; CDR3 length: 18; D gene: .; CDR3 DNA: TGTGCCTGGAGTCAGAGGAACGACCAAGGAAGCTCCTACAATGAGCAGTTCTTC; CDR3 protein: CAWSQRNDQGSSYNEQFF
clone size: .; V gene: TRBV5-1; J gene: TRBJ1-5; CDR3 length: 15; D gene: .; CDR3 DNA: TGCGCCAGCAGCTTGTCTGACGGAAGCAATCAGCCCCAGCATTTT; CDR3 protein: CASSLSDGSNQPQHF
clone size: .; V gene: TRBV18; J gene: TRBJ2-1; CDR3 length: 15; D gene: TRBD1; CDR3 DNA: TGTGCCAGCTCACTGGACAGGGGGGGATACAATGAGCAGTTCTTC; CDR3 protein: CASSLDRGGYNEQFF
clone size: once; V gene: TRBV11-2; J gene: TRBJ2-5; CDR3 length: 14; D gene: .; CDR3 DNA: TGTGCCAGCCACACAAGAGGTCAGAGGGAGACCCAGTACTTC; CDR3 protein: CASHTRGQRETQYF
clone size: .; V gene: TRBV2; J gene: TRBJ1-4; CDR3 length: 13; D gene: .; CDR3 DNA: TGTGCCAGCAGGCGGGGAACTAATGAAAAACTGTTTTTT; CDR3 protein: CASRRGTNEKLFF
clone size: once; V gene: TRBV6-5; J gene: TRBJ1-5; CDR3 length: 14; D gene: .; CDR3 DNA: TGTGCCAGCAGCCAAGACAGGAGCAATCAGCCCCAGCATTTT; CDR3 protein: CASSQDRSNQPQHF
clone size: .; V gene: TRBV29-1; J gene: TRBJ2-7; CDR3 length: 9; D gene: .; CDR3 DNA: TGCAGCGTTGAGAGGGACAAGTACTTC; CDR3 protein: CSVERDKYF
clone size: once; V gene: TRBV30; J gene: TRBJ2-1; CDR3 length: 14; D gene: TRBD1; CDR3 DNA: TGTGCCTGGGCGGACAGGCGGATATACAATGAGCAGTTCTTC; CDR3 protein: CAWADRRIYNEQFF
clone size: .; V gene: TRBV11-3; J gene: TRBJ2-1; CDR3 length: 12; D gene: .; CDR3 DNA: TGTGCCAGCAGTCGATTCGGTCCTGAGCAGTTCTTC; CDR3 protein: CASSRFGPEQFF
clone size: .; V gene: TRBV29-1; J gene: TRBJ2-7; CDR3 length: 15; D gene: TRBD1; CDR3 DNA: TGCAGCGTTGCTCCCACAGGGGGCAGCCTAGGCGAGCAGTACTTC; CDR3 protein: CSVAPTGGSLGEQYF
clone size: .; V gene: TRBV7-9; J gene: TRBJ1-1; CDR3 length: 15; D gene: .; CDR3 DNA: TGTGCCAGCAGCTTATCAGGAAGGGGGAACACTGAAGCTTTCTTT; CDR3 protein: CASSLSGRGNTEAFF
clone size: .; V gene: TRBV28; J gene: TRBJ2-1; CDR3 length: 13; D gene: .; CDR3 DNA: TGTGCCAGCAGTTTTGCAGCGTTCAATGAGCAGTTCTTC; CDR3 protein: CASSFAAFNEQFF
clone size: .; V gene: TRBV6-5; J gene: TRBJ1-5; CDR3 length: 15; D gene: .; CDR3 DNA: TGTGCCAGCAGTTTGATACAGGGAGGCAATCAGCCCCAGCATTTT; CDR3 protein: CASSLIQGGNQPQHF
clone size: .; V gene: TRBV2; J gene: TRBJ1-3; CDR3 length: 15; D gene: .; CDR3 DNA: TGTGCCAGCAGTGAAGACCGTTTCCCGGGAAACACCATATATTTT; CDR3 protein: CASSEDRFPGNTIYF
clone size: few; V gene: TRBV5-6; J gene: TRBJ2-7; CDR3 length: 15; D gene: .; CDR3 DNA: TGTGCCAGCAGCTTGCGGTCAGGGATCGACAACGAGCAGTACTTC; CDR3 protein: CASSLRSGIDNEQYF
clone size: .; V gene: TRBV6-6; J gene: TRBJ2-4; CDR3 length: 15; D gene: TRBD1; CDR3 DNA: TGTGCCAGCAGGCGACAGGGTGAGACCAAAAACATTCAGTACTTC; CDR3 protein: CASRRQGETKNIQYF
clone size: .; V gene: TRBV27; J gene: TRBJ1-3; CDR3 length: 15; D gene: TRBD1; CDR3 DNA: TGTGCCAGCAGTTTAACAGGGGTCTCTGGAAACACCATATATTTT; CDR3 protein: CASSLTGVSGNTIYF
clone size: .; V gene: TRBV11-2; J gene: TRBJ2-1; CDR3 length: 15; D gene: .; CDR3 DNA: TGTGCCAGCAGCTTGGGGACTTCCGGCTCTTTTGAGCAGTTCTTC; CDR3 protein: CASSLGTSGSFEQFF
clone size: .; V gene: TRBV2; J gene: TRBJ2-2; CDR3 length: 19; D gene: .; CDR3 DNA: TGTGCCAGCAGTGAAGTCCTCGGTATAGGCCCTATTAACACCGGGGAGCTGTTTTTT; CDR3 protein: CASSEVLGIGPINTGELFF
clone size: .; V gene: TRBV19; J gene: TRBJ1-2; CDR3 length: 14; D gene: TRBD1; CDR3 DNA: TGTGCCAGTAGTTTGGGGACAGCTCTCTATGGCTACACCTTC; CDR3 protein: CASSLGTALYGYTF
clone size: .; V gene: TRBV5-1; J gene: TRBJ2-5; CDR3 length: 18; D gene: TRBD2; CDR3 DNA: TGCGCCAGCAGCACCCGACTAGCGGGAGGAGGGCATGGAGAGACCCAGTACTTC; CDR3 protein: CASSTRLAGGGHGETQYF
clone size: .; V gene: TRBV19; J gene: TRBJ2-3; CDR3 length: 13; D gene: .; CDR3 DNA: TGTGCCAGTAGTGCTCGGAGGTCAGATACGCAGTATTTT; CDR3 protein: CASSARRSDTQYF
clone size: .; V gene: TRBV5-4; J gene: TRBJ1-2; CDR3 length: 15; D gene: TRBD1; CDR3 DNA: TGTGCCAGCAGCACCTCGACAGGGCCACACTATGGCTACACCTTC; CDR3 protein: CASSTSTGPHYGYTF
clone size: .; V gene: TRBV7-2; J gene: TRBJ1-1; CDR3 length: 13; D gene: .; CDR3 DNA: TGTGCCAGCAGCTTTGCACAGAACACTGAAGCTTTCTTT; CDR3 protein: CASSFAQNTEAFF
clone size: .; V gene: TRBV6-5; J gene: TRBJ2-4; CDR3 length: 14; D gene: .; CDR3 DNA: TGTGCCAGCAGTTCTAGGGGCACCAAAAACATTCAGTACTTC; CDR3 protein: CASSSRGTKNIQYF
clone size: .; V gene: TRBV10-1; J gene: TRBJ2-3; CDR3 length: 15; D gene: .; CDR3 DNA: TGCGCCAGCACTGAACAGGGAAACGATCCAGATACGCAGTATTTT; CDR3 protein: CASTEQGNDPDTQYF
clone size: once; V gene: TRBV3-1/TRBV3-2; J gene: TRBJ1-6; CDR3 length: 14; D gene: TRBD1; CDR3 DNA: TGTGCCAGCAGCCAACCGGACAGGAATTCACCCCTCCACTTT; CDR3 protein: CASSQPDRNSPLHF
clone size: .; V gene: TRBV18; J gene: TRBJ2-7; CDR3 length: 15; D gene: .; CDR3 DNA: TGTGCCAGCCGGAAGTCAGGGTTCGAGGCTTCCGAGCAGTACTTC; CDR3 protein: CASRKSGFEASEQYF
clone size: .; V gene: TRBV27; J gene: TRBJ2-5; CDR3 length: 13; D gene: .; CDR3 DNA: TGTGCCAGCGGGCCTAACCGGGGAGAGACCCAGTACTTC; CDR3 protein: CASGPNRGETQYF